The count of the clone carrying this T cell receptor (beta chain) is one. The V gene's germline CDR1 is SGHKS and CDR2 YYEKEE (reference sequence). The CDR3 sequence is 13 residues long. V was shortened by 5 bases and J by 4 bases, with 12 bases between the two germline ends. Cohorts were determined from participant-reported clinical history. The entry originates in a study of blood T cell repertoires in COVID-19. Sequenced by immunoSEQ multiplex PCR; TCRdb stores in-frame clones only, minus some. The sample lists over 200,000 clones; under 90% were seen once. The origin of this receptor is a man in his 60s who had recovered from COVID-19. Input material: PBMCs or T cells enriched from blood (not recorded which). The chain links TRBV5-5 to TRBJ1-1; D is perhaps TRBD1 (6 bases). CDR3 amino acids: CASSSTGSTEAFF. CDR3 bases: TGTGCCAGCAGTTCTACAGGGAGCACTGAAGCTTTCTTT.